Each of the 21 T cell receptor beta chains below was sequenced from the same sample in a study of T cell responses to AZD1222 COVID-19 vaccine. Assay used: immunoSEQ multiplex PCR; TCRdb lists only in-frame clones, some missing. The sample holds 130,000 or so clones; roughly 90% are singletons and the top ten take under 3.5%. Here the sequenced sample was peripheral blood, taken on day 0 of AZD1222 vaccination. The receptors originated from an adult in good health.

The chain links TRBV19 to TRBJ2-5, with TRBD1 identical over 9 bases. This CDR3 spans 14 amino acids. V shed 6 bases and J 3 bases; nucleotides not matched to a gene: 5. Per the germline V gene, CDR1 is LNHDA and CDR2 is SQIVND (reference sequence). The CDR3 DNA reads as TGTGCCAGTAGGCCGGGACAGGGAAAAGAGACCCAGTACTTC. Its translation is CASRPGQGKETQYF.

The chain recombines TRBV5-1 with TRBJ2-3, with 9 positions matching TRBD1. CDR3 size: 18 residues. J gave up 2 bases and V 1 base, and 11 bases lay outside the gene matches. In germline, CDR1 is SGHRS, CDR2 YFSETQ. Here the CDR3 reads CASSLTLQGARLTDTQYF. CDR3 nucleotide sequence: TGCGCCAGCAGCTTGACCCTACAGGGGGCACGGCTCACAGATACGCAGTATTTT. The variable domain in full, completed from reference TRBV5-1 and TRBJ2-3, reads KAGVTQTPRYLIKTRGQQVTLSCSPISGHRSVSWYQQTPGQGLQFLFEYFSETQRNKGNFPGRFSGRQFSNSRSEMNVSTLELGDSALYLCASSLTLQGARLTDTQYFGPGTRLTVL.

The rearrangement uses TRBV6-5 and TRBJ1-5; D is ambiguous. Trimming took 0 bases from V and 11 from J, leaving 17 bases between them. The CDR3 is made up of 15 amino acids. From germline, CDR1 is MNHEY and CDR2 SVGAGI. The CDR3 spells CASSYSRQDPRSQHF. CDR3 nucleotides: TGTGCCAGCAGTTACTCGCGGCAGGACCCCCGGTCCCAGCATTTT.

CDR3 amino acids: CATSRDRTSGSEKLFF. In DNA form, the CDR3 reads TGTGCCACCAGCAGAGATCGGACATCTGGCAGTGAAAAACTGTTTTTT. This chain connects TRBV15 to TRBJ1-4; D may be TRBD1 (5 bases). The ends were cut back, 0 bases at V and 7 bases at J, with 15 bases in the middle. Germline assignment: CDR1 LNHNV and CDR2 YYDKDF (reference sequence). The CDR3 spans 16 residues.

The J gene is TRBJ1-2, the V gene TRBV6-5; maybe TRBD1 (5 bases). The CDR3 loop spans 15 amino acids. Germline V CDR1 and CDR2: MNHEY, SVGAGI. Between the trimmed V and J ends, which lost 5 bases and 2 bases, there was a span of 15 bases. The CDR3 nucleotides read TGTGCCAGCAGTCCCCGGGCAGGGTTAAACTATGGCTACACCTTC. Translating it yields CASSPRAGLNYGYTF.

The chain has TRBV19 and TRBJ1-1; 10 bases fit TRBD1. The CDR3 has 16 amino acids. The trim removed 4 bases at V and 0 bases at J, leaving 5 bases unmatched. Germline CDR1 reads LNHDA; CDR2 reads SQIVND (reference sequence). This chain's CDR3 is CASSTGQGYMNTEAFF. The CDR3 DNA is TGTGCCAGTAGTACGGGACAGGGGTATATGAACACTGAAGCTTTCTTT.

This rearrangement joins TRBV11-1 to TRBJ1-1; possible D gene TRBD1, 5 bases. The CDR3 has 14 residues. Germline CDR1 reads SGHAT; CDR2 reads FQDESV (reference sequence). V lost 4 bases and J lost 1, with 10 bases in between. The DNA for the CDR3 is TGTGCCAGCAGCTCCCAGACAGCGAACACTGAAGCTTTCTTT. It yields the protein CASSSQTANTEAFF.

The CDR3 loop is CASGTGQSYEQYF. CDR3 nucleotides: TGTGCCAGCGGGACAGGGCAATCCTACGAGCAGTACTTC. The gene calls are TRBV7-3 and TRBJ2-7; TRBD1 agrees at 9 bases. CDR1 and CDR2 (germline): SGHTA, FQGTGA. J was trimmed by 1 base and V by 8 bases; bases with no gene match: 3. There are 13 residues in the CDR3.

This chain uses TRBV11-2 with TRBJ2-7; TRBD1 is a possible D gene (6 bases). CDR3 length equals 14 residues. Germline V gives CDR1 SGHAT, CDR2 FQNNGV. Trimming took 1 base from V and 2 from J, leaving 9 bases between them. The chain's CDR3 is CASSLARQAYEQYF. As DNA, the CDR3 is TGTGCCAGCAGCTTAGCGCGACAGGCCTACGAGCAGTACTTC. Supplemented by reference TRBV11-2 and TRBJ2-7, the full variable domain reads EAGVAQSPRYKIIEKRQSVAFWCNPISGHATLYWYQQILGQGPKLLIQFQNNGVVDDSQLPKDRFSAERLKGVDSTLKIQPAKLEDSAVYLCASSLARQAYEQYFGPGTRLTVT.

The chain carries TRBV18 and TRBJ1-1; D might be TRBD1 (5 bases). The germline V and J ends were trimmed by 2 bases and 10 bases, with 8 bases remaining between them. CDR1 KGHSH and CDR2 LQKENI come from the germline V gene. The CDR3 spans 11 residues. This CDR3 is CASSPGGGAFF. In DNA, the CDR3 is TGTGCCAGCTCACCAGGGGGGGGAGCTTTCTTT.

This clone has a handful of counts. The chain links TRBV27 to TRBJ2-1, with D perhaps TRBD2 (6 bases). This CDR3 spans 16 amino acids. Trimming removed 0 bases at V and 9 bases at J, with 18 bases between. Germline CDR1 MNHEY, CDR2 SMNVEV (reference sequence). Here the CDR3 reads CASSLSGTGIRSEQFF. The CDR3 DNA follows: TGTGCCAGCAGTTTATCCGGGACTGGGATCCGCTCTGAGCAGTTCTTC.

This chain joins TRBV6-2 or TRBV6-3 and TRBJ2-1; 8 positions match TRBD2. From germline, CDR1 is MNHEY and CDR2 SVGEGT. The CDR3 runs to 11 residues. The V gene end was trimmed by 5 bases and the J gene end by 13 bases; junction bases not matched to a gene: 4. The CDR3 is CASSTGLAQFF. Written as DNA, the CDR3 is TGTGCCAGCAGTACAGGACTAGCCCAGTTCTTC.

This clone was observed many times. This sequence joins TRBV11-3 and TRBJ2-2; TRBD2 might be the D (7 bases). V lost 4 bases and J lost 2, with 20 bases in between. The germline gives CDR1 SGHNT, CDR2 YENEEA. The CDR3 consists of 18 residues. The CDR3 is CASSSSWGGGTNTGELFF. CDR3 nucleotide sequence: TGTGCCAGCAGCTCCTCCTGGGGAGGGGGGACCAACACCGGGGAGCTGTTTTTT.

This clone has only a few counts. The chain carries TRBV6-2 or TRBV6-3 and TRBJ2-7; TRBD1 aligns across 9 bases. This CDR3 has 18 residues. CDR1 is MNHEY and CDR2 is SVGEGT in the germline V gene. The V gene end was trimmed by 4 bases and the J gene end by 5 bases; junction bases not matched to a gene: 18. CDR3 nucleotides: TGTGCCAGCAGTTCGATCTATCTACTTCGGGACAGGGTCCACGAGCAGTACTTC. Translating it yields CASSSIYLLRDRVHEQYF.

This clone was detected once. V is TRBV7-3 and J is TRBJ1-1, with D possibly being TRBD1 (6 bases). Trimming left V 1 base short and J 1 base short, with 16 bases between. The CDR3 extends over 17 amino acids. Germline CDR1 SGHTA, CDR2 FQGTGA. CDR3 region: CASSLKPGQTTNTEAFF. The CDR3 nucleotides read TGTGCCAGCAGCTTAAAGCCAGGACAGACAACGAACACTGAAGCTTTCTTT.

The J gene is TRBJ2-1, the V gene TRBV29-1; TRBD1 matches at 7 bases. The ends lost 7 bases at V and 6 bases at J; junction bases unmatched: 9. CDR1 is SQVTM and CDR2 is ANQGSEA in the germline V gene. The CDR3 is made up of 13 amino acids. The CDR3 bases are TGCAGCGGGGCGACTGGGACAGTCAATGAGCAGTTCTTC. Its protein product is CSGATGTVNEQFF.

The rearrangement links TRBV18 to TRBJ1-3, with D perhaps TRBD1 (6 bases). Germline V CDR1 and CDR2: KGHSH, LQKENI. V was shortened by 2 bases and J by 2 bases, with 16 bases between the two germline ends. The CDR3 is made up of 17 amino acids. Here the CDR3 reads CASSPFSGAGAGNTIYF. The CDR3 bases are TGTGCCAGCTCACCATTCTCGGGTGCAGGGGCTGGAAACACCATATATTTT.

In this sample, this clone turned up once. The CDR3 region is CASSSWASGNADTQYF. The CDR3 DNA sequence: TGTGCCAGCAGCTCCTGGGCTAGCGGGAACGCAGATACGCAGTATTTT. The chain links TRBV7-9 to TRBJ2-3; 9 nucleotides line up with TRBD2. V dropped 4 bases and J dropped 4; count of bases not matched to a gene: 9. The CDR3 is 16 residues long. Per germline, CDR1 SEHNR and CDR2 FQNEAQ (reference sequence).

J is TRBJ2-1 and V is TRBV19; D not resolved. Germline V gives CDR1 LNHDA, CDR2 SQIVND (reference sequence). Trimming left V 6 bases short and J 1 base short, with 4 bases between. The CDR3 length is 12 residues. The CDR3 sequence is CASSGSYNEQFF. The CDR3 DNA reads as TGTGCCAGTAGCGGGTCCTACAATGAGCAGTTCTTC.

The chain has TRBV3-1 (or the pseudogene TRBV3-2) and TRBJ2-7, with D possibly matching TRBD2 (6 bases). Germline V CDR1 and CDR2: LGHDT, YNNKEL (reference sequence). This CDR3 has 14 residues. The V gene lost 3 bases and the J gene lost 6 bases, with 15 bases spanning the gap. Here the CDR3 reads CASSHRESRLEQYF. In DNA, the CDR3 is TGTGCCAGCAGCCACCGGGAGAGTCGCCTCGAGCAGTACTTC.

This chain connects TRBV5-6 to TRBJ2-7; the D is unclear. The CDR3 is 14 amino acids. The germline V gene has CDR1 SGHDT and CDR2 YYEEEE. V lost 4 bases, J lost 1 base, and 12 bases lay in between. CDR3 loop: CASSLGIGSYEQYF. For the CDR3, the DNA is TGTGCCAGCAGCCTGGGAATAGGGTCCTACGAGCAGTACTTC.